The rows below give T cell receptor beta chains drawn from one sample of a study of blood T cell repertoires in COVID-19. Profiling relied on immunoSEQ multiplex PCR, and the TCRdb table lists in-frame clones only, not all of them. The sample includes around 78,000 clones, under 90% of them seen just once. The sequencing sample was made of peripheral blood. The receptors were sampled from an older man with active or convalescent COVID-19. Each CDR3 is given with its conserved first and last residue. The order of the fields is clone size, J gene, D gene, V gene, CDR3 DNA, CDR3 protein. The D gene is left open where the match is weak. For some rows the clone size is stated as once, few or many, or as a class when expanded; others skip it.

- | TRBJ1-1 | TRBD1 | TRBV6-2/TRBV6-3 | TGTGCCAGCAGTTACTCGACACAGGGGAGTTTATACACTGAAGCTTTCTTT | CASSYSTQGSLYTEAFF
- | TRBJ1-4 | TRBD1 | TRBV9 | TGTGCCAGCAGCGCCGGGACAGGGAATGAAAAACTGTTTTTT | CASSAGTGNEKLFF
- | TRBJ2-7 | TRBD2 | TRBV18 | TGTGCCAGCTCACCTGGGCAGCGGGAGTGTGTCTTC | CASSPGQRECVF
- | TRBJ2-2 | - | TRBV2 | TGTGCCAGCAGTGAACCAGGGTCGAACACCGGGGAGCTGTTTTTT | CASSEPGSNTGELFF
- | TRBJ2-1 | TRBD2 | TRBV9 | TGTGCCAGCAGCGTAGCCGGGACTAGCGGTTACAATGAGCAGTTCTTC | CASSVAGTSGYNEQFF
- | TRBJ2-1 | - | TRBV2 | TGTGCCAGCAGTGAGGTAGCGAGCCCTCAATTCGAGCAGTTCTTC | CASSEVASPQFEQFF
once | TRBJ2-7 | TRBD1 | TRBV19 | TGTGCCACCAAACCCTGGGACAGCTCCTACGAGCAGTACTTC | CATKPWDSSYEQYF
few | TRBJ1-1 | - | TRBV15 | TGTGCCACCAGCAGAGATCAGCAGGGGACGCTCTTT | CATSRDQQGTLF
once | TRBJ1-1 | - | TRBV28 | TGTGCCAGCAGTTTAATACAGTCGAACACTGAAGCTTTCTTT | CASSLIQSNTEAFF
- | TRBJ2-7 | TRBD1 | TRBV7-6 | TGTGCCAGCAGCACAGGGACAGGGGGCTTGGACGAGCAGTACTTC | CASSTGTGGLDEQYF
- | TRBJ1-6 | - | TRBV2 | TGTGCCAGCAGTGTCCCACAGGGACATACACCAAATTCACCCCTCCACTTT | CASSVPQGHTPNSPLHF